A selection of T cell receptor beta chains follows, all from one sample in a study of PD-L1 blockade in urothelial cancer. Here immunoSEQ multiplex PCR was the method, and the copy in TCRdb shows in-frame clones only, minus some. The sample lists tens of thousands of clones, over 75% occurring once. The material sequenced was PBMCs, taken around atezolizumab (anti-PD-L1) treatment. These receptors were taken from a man between 65 and 80 years old with urothelial cancer. Both conserved end residues are part of each CDR3. D genes are given only for firm matches. Clone size appears in some rows only: once, few, many, or a class for an expanded clone.

v_call	d_call	j_call	clone_size	cdr3_aa	cdr3_nt
TRBV2	NA	TRBJ1-3	NA	CASNTGSSGNTIYF	TGTGCCAGCAATACAGGGAGCTCTGGAAACACCATATATTTT
TRBV15	NA	TRBJ2-4	NA	CATSRDLSTKNIQYF	TGTGCCACCAGCAGAGATCTGAGCACTAAAAACATTCAGTACTTC
TRBV27	TRBD1	TRBJ2-7	few	CASSLGRGRYEQYF	TGTGCCAGCAGTTTAGGCAGGGGGCGGTACGAGCAGTACTTC
TRBV30	NA	TRBJ2-4	NA	CAWSALTSGKNIQYF	TGTGCCTGGAGTGCCCTGACAAGTGGCAAAAACATTCAGTACTTC
TRBV7-9	TRBD2	TRBJ2-1	NA	CASSLGEREGVGQFF	TGTGCCAGCAGCTTAGGGGAGCGGGAGGGTGTAGGGCAGTTCTTC
TRBV30	TRBD2	TRBJ2-1	NA	CAWSSLRGRFSYNEQFF	TGTGCCTGGAGTAGTCTCCGCGGGAGGTTCTCCTACAATGAGCAGTTCTTC
TRBV14	TRBD2	TRBJ2-1	NA	CASSPSSGRASEQFF	TGTGCCAGCAGCCCTAGTAGCGGGAGGGCCAGTGAGCAGTTCTTC
TRBV5-4	NA	TRBJ2-3	NA	CASSLSTDTQYF	TGTGCCAGCTCCCTGAGCACAGATACGCAGTATTTT
TRBV6-5	TRBD1	TRBJ1-2	NA	CASSYGTGPGYGYTF	TGTGCCAGCAGTTACGGGACAGGGCCGGGCTATGGCTACACCTTC
TRBV9	NA	TRBJ2-6	NA	CASSPRDTYTSGANVLTF	TGTGCCAGCAGCCCTCGGGACACCTACACCTCTGGGGCCAACGTCCTGACTTTC
TRBV6-5	TRBD2	TRBJ2-7	once	CASSAPGLAVYEQYF	TGTGCCAGCAGCGCGCCGGGACTAGCGGTATACGAGCAGTACTTC
TRBV7-9	NA	TRBJ1-1	once	CASSPRLPSFF	TGTGCCAGCAGCCCTCGACTCCCTTCTTTCTTT
TRBV10-3	NA	TRBJ1-5	NA	CAISADTNQPQHF	TGTGCCATCAGTGCGGACACCAATCAGCCCCAGCATTTT
TRBV11-2	TRBD1	TRBJ1-5	NA	CASSSTGLGDQPQHF	TGTGCCAGCAGCTCGACAGGGTTGGGGGATCAGCCCCAGCATTTT
TRBV10-3	NA	TRBJ2-6	NA	CAISGDLLPGANVLTF	TGTGCCATCAGTGGGGACTTGCTACCCGGGGCCAACGTCCTGACTTTC
TRBV6-4	TRBD1	TRBJ2-1	NA	CASSSETGNEQFF	TGTGCCAGCAGCAGCGAGACAGGGAATGAGCAGTTCTTC
TRBV7-9	TRBD2	TRBJ2-7	NA	CASSSGLAGGPWNEQYF	TGTGCCAGCAGCTCCGGACTAGCGGGAGGGCCTTGGAACGAGCAGTACTTC
TRBV28	TRBD1	TRBJ1-5	NA	CASSPRQGWQPQHF	TGTGCCAGCAGTCCCCGACAGGGATGGCAGCCCCAGCATTTT
TRBV7-9	TRBD2	TRBJ2-5	NA	CASSPGTSVRGETQYF	TGTGCCAGCAGCCCTGGGACTAGCGTGAGGGGGGAGACCCAGTACTTC
TRBV28	TRBD1	TRBJ2-5	NA	CASSPTGAETQYF	TGTGCCAGCAGCCCGACAGGGGCGGAGACCCAGTACTTC
TRBV27	TRBD2	TRBJ2-7	NA	CASSAGTSVYEQYF	TGTGCCAGCAGCGCCGGGACTAGCGTCTACGAGCAGTACTTC
TRBV9	NA	TRBJ2-1	NA	CASSVEQGGYNEQFF	TGTGCCAGCAGCGTAGAGCAGGGGGGTTACAATGAGCAGTTCTTC
TRBV6-5	TRBD1	TRBJ2-7	NA	CASSYRRDRSEQYF	TGTGCCAGCAGTTACCGCCGGGACAGGAGCGAGCAGTACTTC
TRBV5-1	NA	TRBJ1-4	NA	CASSADWVAEKLFF	TGCGCCAGCAGCGCGGATTGGGTGGCTGAAAAACTGTTTTTT
TRBV19	NA	TRBJ2-1	many	CASARESPYNEQFF	TGTGCCAGTGCACGGGAGAGTCCCTACAATGAGCAGTTCTTC
TRBV4-1	NA	TRBJ2-5	NA	CASSRLQGQETQYF	TGCGCCAGCAGTCGGCTTCAGGGTCAAGAGACCCAGTACTTC
TRBV6-5	NA	TRBJ1-4	NA	CASRKQGSNEKLFF	TGTGCCAGCAGAAAACAGGGCAGTAATGAAAAACTGTTTTTT
TRBV2	TRBD2	TRBJ2-3	NA	CASSELAGGPDTQYF	TGTGCCAGCAGCGAACTAGCGGGGGGGCCAGATACGCAGTATTTT
TRBV5-1	TRBD1	TRBJ2-7	NA	CASSWDGTGDYEQYF	TGCGCCAGCAGCTGGGACGGGACAGGAGACTACGAGCAGTACTTC
TRBV18	NA	TRBJ2-5	NA	CASSPSSSGIQETQYF	TGTGCCAGCTCACCCTCGAGCTCCGGGATCCAAGAGACCCAGTACTTC
TRBV4-1	NA	TRBJ2-7	NA	CASSPREEGNEQYF	TGCGCCAGCAGTCCTCGGGAAGAGGGCAACGAGCAGTACTTC
TRBV2	NA	TRBJ2-1	NA	CASRPRRLQRNEQFF	TGTGCCAGCAGGCCCCGGAGGTTGCAGCGCAATGAGCAGTTCTTC
TRBV7-9	NA	TRBJ1-1	NA	CASSRDKNTEAFF	TGTGCCAGCAGCAGGGACAAGAACACTGAAGCTTTCTTT
TRBV4-1	NA	TRBJ2-7	NA	CASSQEIGSKRGEQYF	TGCGCCAGCAGCCAAGAAATTGGGTCCAAACGCGGCGAGCAGTACTTC
TRBV30	TRBD1	TRBJ1-5	NA	CAWSTTGQGYQPQHF	TGTGCCTGGAGTACAACGGGACAGGGGTATCAGCCCCAGCATTTT
TRBV7-6	TRBD1	TRBJ1-3	NA	CASSLTGTGGGNTIYF	TGTGCCAGCAGCTTAACCGGGACAGGGGGGGGAAACACCATATATTTT
TRBV5-1	TRBD2	TRBJ2-1	NA	CASSVLLAGGNEQFF	TGCGCCAGCAGCGTCCTACTAGCGGGAGGGAATGAGCAGTTCTTC
TRBV27	NA	TRBJ1-1	NA	CASSLGAPNTEAFF	TGTGCCAGCAGTTTAGGGGCGCCGAACACTGAAGCTTTCTTT
TRBV5-1	TRBD1	TRBJ1-4	NA	CASSFQGQGPPNEKLFF	TGCGCCAGCAGCTTCCAAGGACAGGGGCCTCCGAATGAAAAACTGTTTTTT
TRBV11-2	NA	TRBJ2-7	NA	CASSRLGWEQYF	TGTGCCAGCAGCCGCCTAGGTTGGGAGCAGTACTTC
TRBV18	TRBD2	TRBJ2-3	NA	CASSPLRGGTDTQYF	TGTGCCAGCTCACCACTACGGGGGGGCACAGATACGCAGTATTTT
TRBV5-8	NA	TRBJ2-3	NA	CASTMGQGTDTQYF	TGTGCCAGCACTATGGGCCAGGGCACAGATACGCAGTATTTT
TRBV25-1	TRBD2	TRBJ2-7	NA	CASSESSGLDSDEQYF	TGTGCCAGCAGTGAATCCTCCGGACTAGATAGCGACGAGCAGTACTTC
TRBV9	NA	TRBJ2-3	NA	CASKLTEGADTQYF	TGTGCCAGCAAACTAACCGAGGGGGCAGATACGCAGTATTTT
TRBV6-5	NA	TRBJ1-1	NA	CASSYGTGVAEAFF	TGTGCCAGCAGTTACGGTACGGGGGTTGCTGAAGCTTTCTTT
TRBV19	TRBD2	TRBJ2-2	NA	CASSKDWREGRDTGELFF	TGTGCCAGTAGTAAGGATTGGCGGGAGGGCCGCGACACCGGGGAGCTGTTTTTT
TRBV29-1	NA	TRBJ1-1	NA	CSVEDRGGTEAFF	TGCAGCGTTGAAGATCGGGGGGGGACTGAAGCTTTCTTT
TRBV7-9	NA	TRBJ2-5	NA	CASSPLSADLRARETQYF	TGTGCCAGCAGCCCCTTATCGGCCGACTTGCGGGCCCGGGAGACCCAGTACTTC
TRBV9	TRBD2	TRBJ2-7	NA	CASSPSGASYEQYF	TGTGCCAGCAGCCCTAGCGGGGCCTCCTACGAGCAGTACTTC
TRBV28	NA	TRBJ2-7	NA	CASSSPTGSEQYF	TGTGCCAGCAGTTCCCCAACAGGGTCCGAGCAGTACTTC
TRBV7-3	TRBD2	TRBJ2-1	NA	CASSFSGTSGTVEQFF	TGTGCCAGCAGCTTTTCCGGGACTAGCGGGACGGTTGAGCAGTTCTTC
TRBV5-8	NA	TRBJ1-1	NA	CASRPRAYTEAFF	TGTGCCAGCAGACCGAGAGCCTACACTGAAGCTTTCTTT